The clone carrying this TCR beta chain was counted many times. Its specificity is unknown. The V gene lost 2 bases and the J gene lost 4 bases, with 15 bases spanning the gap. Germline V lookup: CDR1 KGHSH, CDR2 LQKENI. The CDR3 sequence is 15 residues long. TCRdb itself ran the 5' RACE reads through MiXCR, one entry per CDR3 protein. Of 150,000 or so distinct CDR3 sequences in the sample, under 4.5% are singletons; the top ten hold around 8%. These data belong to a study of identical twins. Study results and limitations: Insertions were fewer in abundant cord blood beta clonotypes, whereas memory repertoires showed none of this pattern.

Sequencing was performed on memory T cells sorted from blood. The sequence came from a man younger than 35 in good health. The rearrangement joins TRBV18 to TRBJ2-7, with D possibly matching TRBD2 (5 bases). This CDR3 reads CASSPTSQTGYEQYF. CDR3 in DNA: TGTGCCAGCTCACCAACCTCACAAACGGGGTACGAGCAGTACTTC.